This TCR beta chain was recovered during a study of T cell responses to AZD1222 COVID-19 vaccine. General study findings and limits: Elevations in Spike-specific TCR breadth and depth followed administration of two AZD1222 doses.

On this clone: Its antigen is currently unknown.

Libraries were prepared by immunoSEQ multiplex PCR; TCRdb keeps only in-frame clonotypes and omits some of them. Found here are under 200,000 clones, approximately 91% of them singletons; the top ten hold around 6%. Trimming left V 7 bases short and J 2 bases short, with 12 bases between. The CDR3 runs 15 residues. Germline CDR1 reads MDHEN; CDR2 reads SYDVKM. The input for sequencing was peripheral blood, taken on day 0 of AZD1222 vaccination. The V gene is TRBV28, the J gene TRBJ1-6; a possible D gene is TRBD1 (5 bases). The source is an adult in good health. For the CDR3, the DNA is TGTGCCAGCAAGAAAGACAGTCCCTATAATTCACCCCTCCACTTT. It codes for CASKKDSPYNSPLHF.